This passage covers 13 T cell receptor beta chains from one sample sequenced in a study of glioma-infiltrating T cells (dated by TCRdb to the mid-2010s). The sample was run on an Illumina MiSeq. The iRepertoire nested amplicon-rescue multiplex PCR (arm-PCR) platform was used to amplify TCR alpha and beta CDR3 regions from RNA. TCRdb ran its own pipeline on the public reads, namely fastp trimming at Q25 and MiXCR clone calling, and kept in-frame beta chains. Identical CDR3 proteins give one entry, which carries the most common genes and DNA. The table for this sample lists more than 9,000 distinct CDR3 sequences; about 30% of them were counted only once. 35% to 50% of the sample lies in the top ten. Sequencing input: glioma tissue, nonneoplastic brain tissue, or PBMCs (not recorded which). Source of these receptors: a human donor with low-grade glioma or glioblastoma, undergoing nonglioma brain surgery, or in good health (not recorded which).

Comment on this clonotype: A much larger clone lies a single base off, so this may be a read error. This chain uses TRBV27 with TRBJ2-3, with no clear D. This CDR3 is 12 amino acids long. CDR1 MNHEY and CDR2 SMNVEV come from the germline V gene (reference sequence). The CDR3 nucleotides are TGTGTCAGCAGTGAGGAGCGAGATACGCAGTATTTT. It is translated as CVSSEERDTQYF.

The J gene is TRBJ1-1, the V gene TRBV12-3 or TRBV12-4, with D tentatively TRBD1 (6 bases). The germline V and J ends were trimmed by 6 bases and 4 bases, with 12 bases remaining between them. The CDR3 is 13 residues long. CDR3 coding DNA: TGTGCCAGCAGGGATGACAGGATCACTGAAGCTTTCTTT. It yields the protein CASRDDRITEAFF.

Many counts were recorded for this clonotype. V usage is TRBV28 and J usage is TRBJ2-3; 7 bases line up with TRBD1. Germline assignment: CDR1 MDHEN and CDR2 SYDVKM. The CDR3 length is 15 residues. V dropped 2 bases and J dropped 5; count of bases not matched to a gene: 7. CDR3 loop: CASSLNGQAGDTQYF. DNA of the CDR3: TGTGCCAGCAGTTTAAATGGACAGGCTGGAGATACGCAGTATTTT.

DNA for the CDR3: TGCGCCAGCAGCGGATGGACTAGCGGGGGCGAGCAGTACTTC. It is translated as CASSGWTSGGEQYF. The genes are TRBV5-1 and TRBJ2-7, with TRBD2 matching over 13 bases. The V segment lost 4 bases and the J segment 6 bases; nucleotides outside the gene matches: 4. The CDR3 has 14 residues. In germline, CDR1 is SGHRS, CDR2 YFSETQ.

This clonotype is labeled medium-sized (0.01 to 0.1%). The gene calls are TRBV29-1 and TRBJ2-1, with 7 bases aligning to TRBD2. Germline assignment: CDR1 SQVTM and CDR2 ANQGSEA. This CDR3 spans 12 amino acids. The CDR3 DNA is TGCCTTGCTAGCGGATCCTACAATGAGCAGTTCTTC. Translation: CLASGSYNEQFF.

This sequence joins TRBV5-6 and TRBJ2-5; TRBD1 is a possible D gene (6 bases). The CDR3 totals 14 residues. CDR1 SGHDT and CDR2 YYEEEE come from the germline V gene. V shed 0 bases and J shed 1 base, with 7 bases lying between them. DNA of the CDR3: TGTGCCAGCAGCTTGGGAGGGGGCCAAGAGACCCAGTACTTC. This encodes CASSLGGGQETQYF.

In the case of this clonotype: A much larger clone sits a single nucleotide away, making a read error possible. The V and J genes are TRBV28 and TRBJ2-3; the D is unclear. The CDR3 length is 17 residues. Between the trimmed V and J ends, which lost 4 bases and 4 bases, there was a span of 21 bases. Germline-derived CDR1 and CDR2 are MDHEN and SYDVKM. As DNA, the CDR3 is TGTGCCAGCAGTTACAGTACAACAACGAAGAGCCCAGATACGCAGTATTTT. Protein sequence: CASSYSTTTKSPDTQYF.

This clonotype was seen many times. The rearrangement joins TRBV20-1 to TRBJ2-1, with 12 bases that match TRBD2. Per the germline V gene, CDR1 is DFQATT and CDR2 is SNEGSKA (reference sequence). V lost 6 bases to trimming and J lost 7 bases; unmatched junction nucleotides: 10. This CDR3 has 15 residues. The CDR3 nucleotides are TGCAGTGCCGTCCCGGGACTAGCGGGTTGGAATGAGCAGTTCTTC. Translated, it gives CSAVPGLAGWNEQFF.

This clonotype was seen many times. V usage is TRBV7-9 and J usage is TRBJ1-2; D is ambiguous. The CDR3 length is 13 residues. The V gene's germline CDR1 is SEHNR and CDR2 FQNEAQ (reference sequence). Trimming took 3 bases from V and 3 from J, leaving 8 bases between them. CDR3 loop: CASSFGVDYGYTF. The DNA of the CDR3 is TGTGCCAGCAGCTTTGGCGTTGACTATGGCTACACCTTC.

This clonotype was picked up many times. The J gene is TRBJ2-1, the V gene TRBV6-1; perhaps TRBD1 as D (5 bases). From germline, CDR1 is MNHNS and CDR2 SASEGT. V was shortened by 6 bases and J by 8 bases, with 11 bases between the two germline ends. This CDR3 contains 12 residues. The CDR3 here is CASRGVIDEQFF. For the CDR3, the DNA is TGTGCCAGCAGAGGGGTGATAGATGAGCAGTTCTTC.

There are many counts of this clonotype. V is TRBV20-1 and J is TRBJ1-2; D unresolved. The CDR3 is 13 residues long. The V end was cut by 0 bases, the J end by 6 bases, with 11 bases between. From germline, CDR1 is DFQATT and CDR2 SNEGSKA (reference sequence). The CDR3 DNA sequence: TGCAGTGCTAGAGATCTGGGGAAGAATGGCTACACCTTC. It encodes CSARDLGKNGYTF.

This clonotype came up many times. The chain links TRBV4-1 to TRBJ2-1; a possible D gene is TRBD1 (5 bases). The V gene's germline CDR1 is MGHRA and CDR2 YSYEKL. V was clipped by 4 bases and J by 9 bases, with 16 bases between them. This CDR3 has 14 amino acids. CDR3 sequence reads: CASSPRAGQSEQFF. CDR3 nucleotides: TGCGCCAGCAGCCCCAGGGCAGGTCAAAGTGAGCAGTTCTTC.

By proportion, this clonotype is medium-sized. One junction end disagrees with the germline gene, perhaps due to a read error. This sequence joins TRBV6-1 and TRBJ2-1, with 12 nucleotides matching TRBD2. The CDR3 runs to 12 residues. From germline, CDR1 is MNHNS and CDR2 SASEGT. CDR3 protein: CASSAGLAGSVF. The CDR3 DNA is TGTGCCAGCTCCGCCGGACTAGCGGGGTCAGTCTTC.